The clone carrying this T cell receptor (beta chain) was detected once. The sample belongs to a study of sequential checkpoint blockade in melanoma. About the study: First-line arms were nivolumab then ipilimumab, or the reverse, randomized 1:1. Maintenance nivolumab came after either treatment sequence.

This CDR3 has 14 residues. Trimming cost V 1 base and J 4 bases, with 10 bases left between them. The germline V gene encodes CDR1 SEHNR and CDR2 FQNEAQ (reference sequence). TCRdb's copy holds only in-frame clones and misses some; the assay was immunoSEQ multiplex PCR. In the table there are a few thousand clones, approximately 60% of which are singletons. The sample's treatment: randomized to nivolumab then ipilimumab (arm A) or the reverse (arm B). None of the patients previously received DNA-damaging chemotherapy. Live CD3+CD8+ CD19− CD56− cells were sorted from PBMCs. This material consisted of CD8+ T cells sorted from blood (inferred from file names), taken from a patient given nivolumab and ipilimumab in sequence. The rearrangement links TRBV7-9 to TRBJ1-2; D is possibly TRBD1 (5 bases). This sequence originates from a human donor with melanoma. As DNA, the CDR3 is TGTGCCAGCAGCTTAGTGGGGCGCGGCTATGGCTACACCTTC. This encodes CASSLVGRGYGYTF.